This T cell receptor beta chain was recovered during a study of T cells in Graves' hyperthyroidism and ophthalmopathy. General study findings and limits: Most thyroid clonotypes that were expanded above 0.001 also turned up in blood.

Uncontrolled infections, other autoimmune diseases, pregnancy or lactation led to exclusion of patients. Each diagnosis was grounded in clinical symptoms, serum thyroxine and TRAb, thyroid ultrasound, and orbital computed tomography. This clonotype appeared many times. As yet, its antigen is unknown. The CDR3 consists of 16 residues. Germline CDR1 and CDR2: SGHVS and FQNEAQ. V was trimmed by 1 base and J by 1 base, leaving 14 bases between them. RNA transcripts served as the template for amplifying TCR beta CDR3 regions. Researchers ran a first-round RT-PCR on the TCR CDR3 using the HTBI primer set. TCRdb processed the multiplex PCR reads anew with MiXCR; each CDR3 protein has one entry. The table has 550,000 to 700,000 distinct CDR3 sequences, roughly 14% seen once.

The rearrangement uses TRBV7-8 and TRBJ2-7; D possibly corresponds to TRBD2 (7 bases). Sample: blood. The receptor comes from a woman aged 40 to 50 with Graves' ophthalmopathy. DNA for the CDR3: TGTGCCAGCAGCTTAGGAGGGGGAGGGATTTCCTACGAGCAGTACTTC. Amino acids: CASSLGGGGISYEQYF.